This TCR beta chain emerged from a study of metastatic and nonmetastatic thyroid tumors. Background on the study: Malignant thyroid and benign thyroid patients provided blood and tumor or nodule tissue whose repertoires were compared.

In regard to this clone: Its antigen remains unidentified.

The CDR3 sequence is 13 residues long. Trimming cost V 9 bases and J 7 bases, with 17 bases left between them. Germline assignment: CDR1 KGHDR and CDR2 SFDVKD. Not a single patient had been given any form of treatment at any point before undergoing thyroid surgery. General study findings and limits: The reported finding was significantly higher TCR beta diversity in malignant thyroid tumors relative to benign nodules, in blood and tumor.

Original handling: Differences in CDR3 between clinicopathological groups were drawn on to build a classifier intended to discriminate distant-metastatic papillary thyroid cancer patients. TCRdb re-called the PCR reads through MiXCR. TCRdb's processing, not the study's, gives the V and J calls here. This sample has tens of thousands of clones, with approximately 19% found just once. This sequence originates from a female donor with papillary thyroid cancer or a benign thyroid nodule (not recorded which). Some clones in this sample may be carry-over from other donors' samples. The rearrangement uses TRBV24-1 and TRBJ1-2, with a weak D call TRBD1 (6 bases). The sequencing input was blood. The CDR3 here is CATFGGLERGYTF. The CDR3 nucleotides read TGTGCCACCTTTGGGGGGCTGGAACGTGGCTACACCTTC.